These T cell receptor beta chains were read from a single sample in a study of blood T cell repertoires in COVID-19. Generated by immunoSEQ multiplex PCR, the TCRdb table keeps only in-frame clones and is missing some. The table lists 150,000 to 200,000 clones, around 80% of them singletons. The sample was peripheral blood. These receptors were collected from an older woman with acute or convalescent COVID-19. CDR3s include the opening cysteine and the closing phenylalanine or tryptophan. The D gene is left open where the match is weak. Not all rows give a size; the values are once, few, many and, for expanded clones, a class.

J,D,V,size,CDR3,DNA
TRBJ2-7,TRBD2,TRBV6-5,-,CASSYLGGASSYEQYF,TGTGCCAGCAGTTATCTCGGGGGGGCGAGCTCCTACGAGCAGTACTTC
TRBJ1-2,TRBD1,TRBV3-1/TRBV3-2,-,CASSQDEGGPGGYTF,TGTGCCAGCAGCCAAGATGAAGGGGGCCCGGGTGGCTACACCTTC
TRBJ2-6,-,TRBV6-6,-,CASSAGAPGANVLTF,TGTGCCAGCAGCGCAGGGGCGCCCGGGGCCAACGTCCTGACTTTC
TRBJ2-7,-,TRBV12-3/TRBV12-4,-,CASSKSLSYEQYF,TGTGCCAGCTCAAAGTCACTCTCCTACGAGCAGTACTTC
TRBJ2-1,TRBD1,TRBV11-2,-,CASSFWTGDNEQFF,TGTGCCAGCAGCTTCTGGACAGGGGACAATGAGCAGTTCTTC
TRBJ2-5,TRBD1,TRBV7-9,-,CASSLGQQETQYF,TGTGCCAGCAGCCTGGGACAGCAAGAGACCCAGTACTTC
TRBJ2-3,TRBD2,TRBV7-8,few,CASSLWGGSTDTQYF,TGTGCCAGCAGCTTATGGGGGGGGAGCACAGATACGCAGTATTTT
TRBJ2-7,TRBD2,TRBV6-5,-,CASRPVAGGLWEQYF,TGTGCCAGCAGGCCTGTAGCGGGGGGCCTCTGGGAGCAGTACTTC
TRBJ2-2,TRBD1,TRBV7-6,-,CASSPWDRLNTGELFF,TGTGCCAGCAGCCCATGGGACAGGTTAAACACCGGGGAGCTGTTTTTT
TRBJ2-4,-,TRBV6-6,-,CASRGVENIQYF,TGTGCCAGCAGAGGGGTGGAAAACATTCAGTACTTC
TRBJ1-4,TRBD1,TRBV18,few,CASSPTTGGNEKLFF,TGTGCCAGCTCACCAACGACAGGGGGTAATGAAAAACTGTTTTTT
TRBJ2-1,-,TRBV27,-,CASSRHHNDYNEQFF,TGTGCCAGCAGCAGACACCACAACGACTACAATGAGCAGTTCTTC
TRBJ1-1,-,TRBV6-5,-,CASSRNTEAFF,TGTGCCAGCAGCAGGAACACTGAAGCTTTCTTT
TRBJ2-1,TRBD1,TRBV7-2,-,CASSLRTGYNEQFF,TGTGCCAGCAGCCTCCGGACAGGTTACAATGAGCAGTTCTTC
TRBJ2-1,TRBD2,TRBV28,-,CASRPLVAGGPSSYNEQFF,TGTGCCAGCAGGCCCCTCGTAGCGGGGGGCCCAAGCTCCTACAATGAGCAGTTCTTC
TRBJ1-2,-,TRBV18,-,CASSPPEARYGYTF,TGTGCCAGCTCACCACCGGAGGCCCGCTATGGCTACACCTTC
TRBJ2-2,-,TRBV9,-,CASSVAQSLGELFF,TGTGCCAGCAGCGTAGCACAGTCTCTGGGGGAGCTGTTTTTT
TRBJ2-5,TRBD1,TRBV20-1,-,CSASIPGTGNVLLGGTQYF,TGCAGTGCTAGTATACCCGGGACAGGCAACGTCCTTCTGGGGGGAACCCAGTACTTC
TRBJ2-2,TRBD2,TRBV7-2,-,CASSLKSGGNTGELFF,TGTGCCAGCAGCTTAAAGAGCGGGGGTAACACCGGGGAGCTGTTTTTT
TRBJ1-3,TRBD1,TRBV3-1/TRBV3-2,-,CASSQDNRGLGGNTIYF,TGTGCCAGCAGCCAAGATAACAGGGGGCTCGGTGGAAACACCATATATTTT
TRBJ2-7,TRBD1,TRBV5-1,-,CASSDQTGGDEQYF,TGCGCCAGCAGCGACCAGACAGGGGGCGACGAGCAGTACTTC
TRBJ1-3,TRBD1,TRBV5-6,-,CASTWRTGGGNTIYF,TGTGCCAGCACCTGGAGGACAGGGGGTGGAAACACCATATATTTT
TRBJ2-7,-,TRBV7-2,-,CASSLPLVGGEQYF,TGTGCCAGCAGCTTACCACTAGTCGGGGGCGAGCAGTACTTC
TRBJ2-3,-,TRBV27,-,CASSTRSGGRTDTQYF,TGTGCCAGCAGCACCCGATCCGGGGGGCGCACAGATACGCAGTATTTT
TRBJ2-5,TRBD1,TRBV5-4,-,CASVRDREETQYF,TGTGCCAGTGTAAGGGACAGGGAGGAGACCCAGTACTTC
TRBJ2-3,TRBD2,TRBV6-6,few,CASSFGTSGGTDTQYF,TGTGCCAGCAGCTTCGGGACTAGCGGGGGCACAGATACGCAGTATTTT
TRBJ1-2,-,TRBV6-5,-,CASSYSGARGYTF,TGTGCCAGCAGTTACTCAGGGGCTAGAGGCTACACCTTC
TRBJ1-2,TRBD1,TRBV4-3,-,CASSLRTGSGEGYTF,TGCGCCAGCAGCCTCCGGACAGGCTCCGGAGAGGGCTACACCTTC
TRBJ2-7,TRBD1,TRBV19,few,CASSPRGQGTYEQYF,TGTGCCAGTAGCCCCCGGGGACAGGGTACCTACGAGCAGTACTTC
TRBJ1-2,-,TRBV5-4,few,CASSPGSGYGYTF,TGTGCCAGCAGCCCCGGGAGCGGGTACGGCTACACCTTC
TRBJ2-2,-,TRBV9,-,CASSRGTNTGELFF,TGTGCCAGCAGTAGGGGGACGAACACCGGGGAGCTGTTTTTT
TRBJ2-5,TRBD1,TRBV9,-,CASSTGDRGAQETQYF,TGTGCCAGCAGCACTGGGGACAGAGGGGCCCAAGAGACCCAGTACTTC
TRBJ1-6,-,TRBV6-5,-,CASSTGSMESPLHF,TGTGCCAGCAGCACAGGGTCCATGGAATCACCCCTCCACTTT